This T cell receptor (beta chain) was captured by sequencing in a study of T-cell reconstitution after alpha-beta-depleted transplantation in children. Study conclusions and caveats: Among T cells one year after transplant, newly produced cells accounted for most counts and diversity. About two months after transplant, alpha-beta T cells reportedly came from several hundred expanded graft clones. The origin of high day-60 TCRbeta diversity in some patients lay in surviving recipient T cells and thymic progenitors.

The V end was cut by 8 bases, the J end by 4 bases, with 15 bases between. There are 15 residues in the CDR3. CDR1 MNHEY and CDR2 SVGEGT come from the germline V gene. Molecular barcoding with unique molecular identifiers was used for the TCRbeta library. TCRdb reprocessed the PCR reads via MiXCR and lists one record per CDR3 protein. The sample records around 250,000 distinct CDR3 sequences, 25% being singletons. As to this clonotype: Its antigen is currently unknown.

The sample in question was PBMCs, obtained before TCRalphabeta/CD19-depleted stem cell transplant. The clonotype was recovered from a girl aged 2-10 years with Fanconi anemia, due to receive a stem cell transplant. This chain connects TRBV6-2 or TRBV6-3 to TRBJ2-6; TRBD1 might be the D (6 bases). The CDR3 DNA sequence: TGTGCCAGCGGCGTAACAGGGTCCGGGGCCAACGTCCTGACTTTC. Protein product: CASGVTGSGANVLTF.